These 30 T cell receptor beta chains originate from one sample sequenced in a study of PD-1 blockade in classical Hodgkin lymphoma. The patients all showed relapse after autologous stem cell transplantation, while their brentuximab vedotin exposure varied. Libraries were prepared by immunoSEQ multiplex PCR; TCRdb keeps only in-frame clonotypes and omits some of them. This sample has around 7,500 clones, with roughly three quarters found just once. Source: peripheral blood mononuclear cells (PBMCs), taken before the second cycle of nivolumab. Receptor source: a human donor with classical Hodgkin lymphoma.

This chain's CDR3 is CASSRNRGGGYTF. In DNA, the CDR3 is TGTGCCAGCAGCCGCAACAGGGGTGGCGGCTACACCTTC. The rearrangement links TRBV11-2 to TRBJ1-2; 7 bases agree with TRBD1. CDR1 SGHAT and CDR2 FQNNGV come from the germline V gene. V was clipped by 5 bases and J by 8 bases; unmatched bases: 8. There are 13 residues in the CDR3.

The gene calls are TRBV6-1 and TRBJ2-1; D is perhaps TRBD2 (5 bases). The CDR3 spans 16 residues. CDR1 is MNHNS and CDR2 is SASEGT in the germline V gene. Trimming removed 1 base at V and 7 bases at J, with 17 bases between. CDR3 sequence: CASSEVASRPRNEQFF. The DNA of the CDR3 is TGTGCCAGCAGTGAAGTGGCTAGCCGACCTCGGAATGAGCAGTTCTTC.

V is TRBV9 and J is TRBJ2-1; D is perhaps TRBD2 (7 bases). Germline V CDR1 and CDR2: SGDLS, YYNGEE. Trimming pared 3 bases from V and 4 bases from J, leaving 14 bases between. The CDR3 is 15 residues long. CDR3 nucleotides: TGTGCCAGCAGCGCTAGAGGGGGGGCTTACAATGAGCAGTTCTTC. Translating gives CASSARGGAYNEQFF. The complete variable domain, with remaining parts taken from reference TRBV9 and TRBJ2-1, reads DSGVTQTPKHLITATGQRVTLRCSPRSGDLSVYWYQQSLDQGLQFLIQYYNGEERAKGNILERFSAQQFPDLHSELNLSSLELGDSALYFCASSARGGAYNEQFFGPGTRLTVL.

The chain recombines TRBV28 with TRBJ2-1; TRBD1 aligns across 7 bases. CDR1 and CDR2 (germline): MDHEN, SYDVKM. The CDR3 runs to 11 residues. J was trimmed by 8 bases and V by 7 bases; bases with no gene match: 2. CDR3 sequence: CASTQGDEQFF. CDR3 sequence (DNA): TGTGCCAGCACCCAGGGGGATGAGCAGTTCTTC.

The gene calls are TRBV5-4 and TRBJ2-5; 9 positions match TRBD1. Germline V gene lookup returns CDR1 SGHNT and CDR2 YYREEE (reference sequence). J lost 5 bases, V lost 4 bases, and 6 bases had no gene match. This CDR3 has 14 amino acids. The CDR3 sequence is CASSRLGTGETQYF. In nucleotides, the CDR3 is TGTGCCAGCAGCCGACTTGGGACAGGGGAGACCCAGTACTTC.

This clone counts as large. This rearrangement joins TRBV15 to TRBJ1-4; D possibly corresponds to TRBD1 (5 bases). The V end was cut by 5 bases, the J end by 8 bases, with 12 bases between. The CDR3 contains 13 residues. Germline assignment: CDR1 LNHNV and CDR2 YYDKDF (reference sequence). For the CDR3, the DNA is TGTGCCACCAGCGAAAGGGGCGGGGAAAAACTGTTTTTT. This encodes CATSERGGEKLFF. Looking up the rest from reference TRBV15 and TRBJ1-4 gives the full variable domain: DAMVIQNPRYQVTQFGKPVTLSCSQTLNHNVMYWYQQKSSQAPKLLFHYYDKDFNNEADTPDNFQSRRPNTSFCFLDIRSPGLGDTAMYLCATSERGGEKLFFGSGTQLSVL.

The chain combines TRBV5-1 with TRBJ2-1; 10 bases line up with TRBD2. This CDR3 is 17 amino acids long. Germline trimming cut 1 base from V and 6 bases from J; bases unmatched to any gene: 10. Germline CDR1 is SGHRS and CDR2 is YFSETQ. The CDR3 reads CASSLLMRTSGGNEQFF. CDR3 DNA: TGCGCCAGCAGCTTGCTTATGAGGACTAGCGGAGGCAATGAGCAGTTCTTC. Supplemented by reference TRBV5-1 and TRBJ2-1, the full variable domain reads KAGVTQTPRYLIKTRGQQVTLSCSPISGHRSVSWYQQTPGQGLQFLFEYFSETQRNKGNFPGRFSGRQFSNSRSEMNVSTLELGDSALYLCASSLLMRTSGGNEQFFGPGTRLTVL.

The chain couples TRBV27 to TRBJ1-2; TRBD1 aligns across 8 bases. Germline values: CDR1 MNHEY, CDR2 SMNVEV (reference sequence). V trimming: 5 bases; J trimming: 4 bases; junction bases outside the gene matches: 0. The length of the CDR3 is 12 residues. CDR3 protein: CASSGQGYGYTF. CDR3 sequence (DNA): TGTGCCAGCAGTGGACAGGGCTATGGCTACACCTTC.

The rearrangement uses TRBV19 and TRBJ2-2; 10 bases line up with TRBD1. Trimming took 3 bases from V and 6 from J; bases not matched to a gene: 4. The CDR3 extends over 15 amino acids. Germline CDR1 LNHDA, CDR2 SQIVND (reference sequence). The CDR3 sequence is CASSMGQGWAGELFF. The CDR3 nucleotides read TGTGCCAGTAGTATGGGACAGGGGTGGGCCGGGGAGCTGTTTTTT. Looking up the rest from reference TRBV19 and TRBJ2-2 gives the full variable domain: DGGITQSPKYLFRKEGQNVTLSCEQNLNHDAMYWYRQDPGQGLRLIYYSQIVNDFQKGDIAEGYSVSREKKESFPLTVTSAQKNPTAFYLCASSMGQGWAGELFFGEGSRLTVL.

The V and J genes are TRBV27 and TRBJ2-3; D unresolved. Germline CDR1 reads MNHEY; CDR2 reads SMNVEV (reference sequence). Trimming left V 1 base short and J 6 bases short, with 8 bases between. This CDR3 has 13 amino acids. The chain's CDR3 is CASSLYPFDTQYF. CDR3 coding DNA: TGTGCCAGCAGTTTATATCCGTTTGATACGCAGTATTTT.

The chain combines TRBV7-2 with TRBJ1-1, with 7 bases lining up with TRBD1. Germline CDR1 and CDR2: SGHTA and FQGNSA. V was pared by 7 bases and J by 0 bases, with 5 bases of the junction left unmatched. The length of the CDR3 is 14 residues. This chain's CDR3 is CASIPGGMNTEAFF. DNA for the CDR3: TGTGCCAGCATACCAGGGGGAATGAACACTGAAGCTTTCTTT.

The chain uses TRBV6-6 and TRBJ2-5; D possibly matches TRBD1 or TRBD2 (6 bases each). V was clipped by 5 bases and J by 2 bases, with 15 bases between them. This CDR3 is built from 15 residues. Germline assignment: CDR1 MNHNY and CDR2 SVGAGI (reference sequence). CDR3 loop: CASSTGDTLQETQYF. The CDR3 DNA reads TGTGCCAGCAGTACGGGGGACACTCTACAAGAGACCCAGTACTTC.

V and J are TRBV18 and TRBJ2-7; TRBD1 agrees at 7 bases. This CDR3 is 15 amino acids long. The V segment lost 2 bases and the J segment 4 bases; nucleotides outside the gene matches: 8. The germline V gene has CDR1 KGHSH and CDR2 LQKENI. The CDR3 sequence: CASSPAPGTEYEQYF. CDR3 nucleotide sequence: TGTGCCAGCTCACCAGCCCCCGGGACAGAGTACGAGCAGTACTTC. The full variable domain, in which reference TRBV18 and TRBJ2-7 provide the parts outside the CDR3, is NAGVMQNPRHLVRRRGQEARLRCSPMKGHSHVYWYRQLPEEGLKFMVYLQKENIIDESGMPKERFSAEFPKEGPSILRIQQVVRGDSAAYFCASSPAPGTEYEQYFGPGTRLTVT.

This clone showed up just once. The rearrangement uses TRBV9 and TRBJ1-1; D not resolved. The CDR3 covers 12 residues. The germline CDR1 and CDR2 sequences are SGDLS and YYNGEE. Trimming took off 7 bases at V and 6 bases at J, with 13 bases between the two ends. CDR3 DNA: TGTGCCAGCGGGGTCGTGGGGTCTGAAGCTTTCTTT. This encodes CASGVVGSEAFF.

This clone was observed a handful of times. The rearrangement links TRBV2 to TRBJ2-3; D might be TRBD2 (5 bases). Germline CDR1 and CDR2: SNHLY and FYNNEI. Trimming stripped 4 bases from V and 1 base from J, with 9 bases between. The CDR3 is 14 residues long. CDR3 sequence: CASSGPGGTDTQYF. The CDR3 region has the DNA TGTGCCAGCAGTGGTCCCGGGGGCACAGATACGCAGTATTTT. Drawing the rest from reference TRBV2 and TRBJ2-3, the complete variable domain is EPEVTQTPSHQVTQMGQEVILRCVPISNHLYFYWYRQILGQKVEFLVSFYNNEISEKSEIFDDQFSVERPDGSNFTLKIRSTKLEDSAMYFCASSGPGGTDTQYFGPGTRLTVL.

CDR3 DNA sequence: TGTGCCACCAACAGACAGGGGAACTACGAGCAGTACTTC. Its translation: CATNRQGNYEQYF. The rearrangement joins TRBV6-1 to TRBJ2-7, with 8 bases lining up with TRBD1. CDR1 MNHNS and CDR2 SASEGT come from the germline V gene. V gave up 10 bases and J gave up 3 bases; unmatched junction bases: 8. This CDR3 has 13 residues.

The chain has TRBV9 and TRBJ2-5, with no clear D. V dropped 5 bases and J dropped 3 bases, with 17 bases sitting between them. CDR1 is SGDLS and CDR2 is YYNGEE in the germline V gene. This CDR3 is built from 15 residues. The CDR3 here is CASSPFLDIKETQYF. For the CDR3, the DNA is TGTGCCAGCAGTCCCTTCCTGGATATTAAAGAGACCCAGTACTTC.

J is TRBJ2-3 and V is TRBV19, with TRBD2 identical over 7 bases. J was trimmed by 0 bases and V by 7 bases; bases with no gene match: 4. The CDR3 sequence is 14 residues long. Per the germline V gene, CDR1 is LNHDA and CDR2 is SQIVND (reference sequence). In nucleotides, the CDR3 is TGTGCCAGTATGGGGGGGGATAGCACAGATACGCAGTATTTT. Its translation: CASMGGDSTDTQYF. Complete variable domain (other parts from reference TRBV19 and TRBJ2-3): DGGITQSPKYLFRKEGQNVTLSCEQNLNHDAMYWYRQDPGQGLRLIYYSQIVNDFQKGDIAEGYSVSREKKESFPLTVTSAQKNPTAFYLCASMGGDSTDTQYFGPGTRLTVL.

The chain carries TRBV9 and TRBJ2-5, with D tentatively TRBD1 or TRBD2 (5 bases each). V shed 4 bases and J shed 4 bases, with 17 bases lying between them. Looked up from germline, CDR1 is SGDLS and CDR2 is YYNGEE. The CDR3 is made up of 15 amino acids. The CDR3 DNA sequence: TGTGCCAGCAGCTCCGGGACCCCAACCGGAGAGACCCAGTACTTC. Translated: CASSSGTPTGETQYF.

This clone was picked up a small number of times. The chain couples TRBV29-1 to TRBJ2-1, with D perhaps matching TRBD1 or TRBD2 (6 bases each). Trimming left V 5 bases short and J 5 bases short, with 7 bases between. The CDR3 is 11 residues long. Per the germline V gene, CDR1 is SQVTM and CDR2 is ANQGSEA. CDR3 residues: CSVRGDNEQFF. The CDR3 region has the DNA TGCAGCGTTAGGGGGGACAATGAGCAGTTCTTC.

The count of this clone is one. The CDR3 spells CASSRWEDRIKGKLFF. CDR3 nucleotides: TGTGCCAGCAGCCGATGGGAGGACAGGATTAAAGGAAAACTGTTTTTT. The gene calls are TRBV13 and TRBJ1-4; 7 nucleotides agree with TRBD1. Looked up from germline, CDR1 is PRHDT and CDR2 is FYEKMQ (reference sequence). CDR3 size: 16 residues. V was clipped by 5 bases and J by 10 bases; unmatched bases: 16.

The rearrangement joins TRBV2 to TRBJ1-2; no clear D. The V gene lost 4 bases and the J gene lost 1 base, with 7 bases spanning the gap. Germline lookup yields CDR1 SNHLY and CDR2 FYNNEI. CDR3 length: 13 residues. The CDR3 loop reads CASSVKDNYGYTF. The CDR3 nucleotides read TGTGCCAGCAGTGTGAAGGATAACTATGGCTACACCTTC.

CDR3 sequence reads: CASSLEWSTEAFF. The CDR3 DNA sequence: TGCGCCAGCAGCTTGGAGTGGAGTACTGAAGCTTTCTTT. V and J are TRBV5-1 and TRBJ1-1, with D uncertain. V was trimmed by 0 bases and J by 5 bases, leaving 8 bases between them. This CDR3 has 13 residues. Germline V gives CDR1 SGHRS, CDR2 YFSETQ.

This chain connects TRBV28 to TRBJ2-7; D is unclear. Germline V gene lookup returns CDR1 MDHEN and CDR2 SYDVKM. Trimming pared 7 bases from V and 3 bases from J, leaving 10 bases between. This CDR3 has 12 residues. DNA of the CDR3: TGTGCCAGCACAGATCGCATCTACGAGCAGTACTTC. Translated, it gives CASTDRIYEQYF. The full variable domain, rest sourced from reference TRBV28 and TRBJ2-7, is DVKVTQSSRYLVKRTGEKVFLECVQDMDHENMFWYRQDPGLGLRLIYFSYDVKMKEKGDIPEGYSVSREKKERFSLILESASTNQTSMYLCASTDRIYEQYFGPGTRLTVT.

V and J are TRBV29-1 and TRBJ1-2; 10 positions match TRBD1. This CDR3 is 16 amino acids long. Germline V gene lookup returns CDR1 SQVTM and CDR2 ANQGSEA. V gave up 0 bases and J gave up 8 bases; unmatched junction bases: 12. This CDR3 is CSVEDLGTGAFSGYTF. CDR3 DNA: TGCAGCGTTGAAGATCTGGGGACAGGGGCCTTCTCGGGCTACACCTTC.

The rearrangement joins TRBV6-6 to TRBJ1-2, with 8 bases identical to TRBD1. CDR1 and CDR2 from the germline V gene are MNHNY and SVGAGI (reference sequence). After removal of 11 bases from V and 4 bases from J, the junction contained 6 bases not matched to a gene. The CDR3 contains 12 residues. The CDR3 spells CAGQGLTYGYTF. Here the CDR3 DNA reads TGTGCCGGACAGGGACTTACCTATGGCTACACCTTC.

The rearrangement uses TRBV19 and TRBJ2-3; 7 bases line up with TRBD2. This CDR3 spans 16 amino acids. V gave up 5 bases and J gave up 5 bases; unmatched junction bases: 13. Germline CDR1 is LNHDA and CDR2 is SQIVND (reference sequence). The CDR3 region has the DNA TGTGCCAGTAGTGGACTAGTCTCATACCCCGGAGATACGCAGTATTTT. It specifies CASSGLVSYPGDTQYF.

This CDR3 is CASSQDSGGASYEQYF. The DNA of the CDR3 is TGCGCCAGCAGCCAAGATTCGGGGGGAGCCTCCTACGAGCAGTACTTC. The chain is built from TRBV4-3 and TRBJ2-7; 7 nucleotides line up with TRBD2. Germline loops: CDR1 LGHNA, CDR2 YSLEER. CDR3 size: 16 residues. V shed 0 bases and J 0 bases; nucleotides not matched to a gene: 5.

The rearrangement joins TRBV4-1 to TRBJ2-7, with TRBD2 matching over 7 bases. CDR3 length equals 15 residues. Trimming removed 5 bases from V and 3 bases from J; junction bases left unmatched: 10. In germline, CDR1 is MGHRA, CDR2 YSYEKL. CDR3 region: CASSVSLAGIYEQYF. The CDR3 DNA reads TGCGCCAGCAGCGTCAGCTTAGCGGGTATCTACGAGCAGTACTTC.

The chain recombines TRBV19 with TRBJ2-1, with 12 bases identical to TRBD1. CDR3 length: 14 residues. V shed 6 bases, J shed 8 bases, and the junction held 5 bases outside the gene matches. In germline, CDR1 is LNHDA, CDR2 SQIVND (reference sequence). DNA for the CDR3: TGTGCCAGTAGCCGGGACAGGGGGCGCGATGAGCAGTTCTTC. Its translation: CASSRDRGRDEQFF.